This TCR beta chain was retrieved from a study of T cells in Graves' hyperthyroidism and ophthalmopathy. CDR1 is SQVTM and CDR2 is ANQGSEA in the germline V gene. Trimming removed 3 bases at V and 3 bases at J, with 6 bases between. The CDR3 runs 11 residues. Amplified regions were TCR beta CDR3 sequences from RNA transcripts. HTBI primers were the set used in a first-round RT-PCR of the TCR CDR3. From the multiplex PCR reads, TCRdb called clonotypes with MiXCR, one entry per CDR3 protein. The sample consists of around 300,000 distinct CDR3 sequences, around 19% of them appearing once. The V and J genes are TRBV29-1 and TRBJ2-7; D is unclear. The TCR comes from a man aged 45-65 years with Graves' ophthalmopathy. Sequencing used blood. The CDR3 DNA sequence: TGCAGCGTTGAGACTGGCTACGAGCAGTACTTC. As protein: CSVETGYEQYF.